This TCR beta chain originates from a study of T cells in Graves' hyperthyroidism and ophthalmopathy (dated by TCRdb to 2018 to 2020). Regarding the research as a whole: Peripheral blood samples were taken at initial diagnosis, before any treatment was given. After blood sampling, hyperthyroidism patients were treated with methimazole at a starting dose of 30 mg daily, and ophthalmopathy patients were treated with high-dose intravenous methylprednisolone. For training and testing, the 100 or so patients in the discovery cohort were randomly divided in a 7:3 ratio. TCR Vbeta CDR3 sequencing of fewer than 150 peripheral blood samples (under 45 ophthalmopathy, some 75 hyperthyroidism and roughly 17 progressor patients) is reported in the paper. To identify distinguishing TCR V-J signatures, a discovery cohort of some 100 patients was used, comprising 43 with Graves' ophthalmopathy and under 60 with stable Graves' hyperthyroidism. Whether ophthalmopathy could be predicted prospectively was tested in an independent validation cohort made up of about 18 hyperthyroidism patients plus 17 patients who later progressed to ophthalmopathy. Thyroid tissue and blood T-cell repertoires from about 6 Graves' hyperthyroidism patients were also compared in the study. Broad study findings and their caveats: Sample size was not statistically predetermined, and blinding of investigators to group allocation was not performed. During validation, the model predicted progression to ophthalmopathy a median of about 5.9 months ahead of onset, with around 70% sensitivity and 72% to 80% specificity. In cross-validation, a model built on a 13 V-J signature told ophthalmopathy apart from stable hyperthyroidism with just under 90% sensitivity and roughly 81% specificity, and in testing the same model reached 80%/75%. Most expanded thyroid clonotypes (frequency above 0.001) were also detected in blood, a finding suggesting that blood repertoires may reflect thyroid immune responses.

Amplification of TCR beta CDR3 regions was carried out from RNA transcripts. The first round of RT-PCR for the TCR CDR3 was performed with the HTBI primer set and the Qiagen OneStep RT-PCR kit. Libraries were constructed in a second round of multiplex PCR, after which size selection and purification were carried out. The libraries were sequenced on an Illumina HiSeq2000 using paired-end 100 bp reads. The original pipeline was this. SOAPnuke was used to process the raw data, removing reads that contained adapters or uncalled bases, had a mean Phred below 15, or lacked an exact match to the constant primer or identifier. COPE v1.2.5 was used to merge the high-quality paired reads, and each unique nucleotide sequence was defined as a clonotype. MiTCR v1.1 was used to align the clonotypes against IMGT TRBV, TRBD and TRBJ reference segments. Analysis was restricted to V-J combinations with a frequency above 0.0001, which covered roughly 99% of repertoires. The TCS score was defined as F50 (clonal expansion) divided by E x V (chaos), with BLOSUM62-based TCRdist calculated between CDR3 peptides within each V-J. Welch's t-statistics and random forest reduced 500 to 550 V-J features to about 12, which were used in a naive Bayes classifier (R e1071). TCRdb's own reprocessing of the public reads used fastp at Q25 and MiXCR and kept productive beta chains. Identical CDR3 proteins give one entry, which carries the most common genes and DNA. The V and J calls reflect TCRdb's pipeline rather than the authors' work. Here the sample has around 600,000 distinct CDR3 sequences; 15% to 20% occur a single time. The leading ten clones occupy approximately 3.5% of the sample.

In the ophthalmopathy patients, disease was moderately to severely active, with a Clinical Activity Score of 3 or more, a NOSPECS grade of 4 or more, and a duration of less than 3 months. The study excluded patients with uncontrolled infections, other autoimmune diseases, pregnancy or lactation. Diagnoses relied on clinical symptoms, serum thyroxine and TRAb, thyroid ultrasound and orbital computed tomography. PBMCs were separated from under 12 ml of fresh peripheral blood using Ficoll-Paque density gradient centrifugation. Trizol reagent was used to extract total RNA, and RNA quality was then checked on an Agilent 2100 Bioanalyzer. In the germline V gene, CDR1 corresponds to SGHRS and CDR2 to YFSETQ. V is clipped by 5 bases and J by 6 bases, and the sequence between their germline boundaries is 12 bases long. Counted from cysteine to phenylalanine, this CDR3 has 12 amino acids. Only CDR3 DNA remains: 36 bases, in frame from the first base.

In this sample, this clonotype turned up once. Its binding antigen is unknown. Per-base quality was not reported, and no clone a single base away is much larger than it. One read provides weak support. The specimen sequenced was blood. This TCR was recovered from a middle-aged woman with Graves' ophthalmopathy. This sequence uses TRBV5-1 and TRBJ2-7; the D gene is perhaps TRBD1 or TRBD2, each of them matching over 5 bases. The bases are TGCGCCAGCAGTACCTTGGGGGTCGAGCAGTACTTC. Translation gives CASSTLGVEQYF.